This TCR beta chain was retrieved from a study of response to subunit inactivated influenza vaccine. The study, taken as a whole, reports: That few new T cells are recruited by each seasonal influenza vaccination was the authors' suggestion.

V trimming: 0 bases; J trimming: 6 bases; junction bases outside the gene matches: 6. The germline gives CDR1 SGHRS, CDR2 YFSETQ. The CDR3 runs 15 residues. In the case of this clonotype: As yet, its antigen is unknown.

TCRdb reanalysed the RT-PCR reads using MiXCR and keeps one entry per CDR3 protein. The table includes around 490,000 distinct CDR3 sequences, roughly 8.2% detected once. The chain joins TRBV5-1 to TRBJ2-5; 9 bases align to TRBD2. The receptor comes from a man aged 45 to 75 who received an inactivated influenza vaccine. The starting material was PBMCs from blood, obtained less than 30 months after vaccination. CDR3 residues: CASSLGREGRQTQYF. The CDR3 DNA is TGCGCCAGCAGCTTGGGGCGGGAGGGTCGACAGACCCAGTACTTC.